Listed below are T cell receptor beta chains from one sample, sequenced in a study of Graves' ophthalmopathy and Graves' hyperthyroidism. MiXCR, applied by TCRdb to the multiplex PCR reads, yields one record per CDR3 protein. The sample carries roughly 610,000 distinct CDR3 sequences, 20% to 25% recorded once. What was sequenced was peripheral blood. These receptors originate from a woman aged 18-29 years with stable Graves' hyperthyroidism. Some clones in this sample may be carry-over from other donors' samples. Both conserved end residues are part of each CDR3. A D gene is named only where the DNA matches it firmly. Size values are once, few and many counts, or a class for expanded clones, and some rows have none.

CDR3aa: CASSLVDSPKETQYF
CDR3nt: TGTGCCAGCAGCCTAGTGGACTCCCCAAAAGAGACCCAGTACTTC
v_gene: TRBV7-2
len: 15
j_gene: TRBJ2-5
d_gene: NA
abundance: many

CDR3aa: CASSYGTTRGWVKNGYTF
CDR3nt: TGTGCCAGCAGTTACGGGACGACCCGGGGATGGGTGAAGAATGGCTACACCTTC
v_gene: TRBV6-2/TRBV6-3
len: 18
j_gene: TRBJ1-2
d_gene: NA
abundance: many

CDR3aa: CSARDGQFNIQYF
CDR3nt: TGCAGTGCTAGAGATGGCCAATTTAACATTCAGTACTTC
v_gene: TRBV20-1
len: 13
j_gene: TRBJ2-4
d_gene: NA
abundance: NA

CDR3aa: CASSALRGAQETQYF
CDR3nt: TGTGCCAGCAGTGCTTTGCGGGGGGCCCAAGAGACCCAGTACTTC
v_gene: TRBV2
len: 15
j_gene: TRBJ2-5
d_gene: TRBD2
abundance: many

CDR3aa: CASSYLPGQQEAFF
CDR3nt: TGTGCCAGCAGCTACCTCCCGGGACAGCAAGAAGCTTTCTTT
v_gene: TRBV7-9
len: 14
j_gene: TRBJ1-1
d_gene: TRBD1
abundance: many

CDR3aa: CASSYTGFEQYF
CDR3nt: TGTGCCAGCAGTTACACAGGGTTCGAGCAGTACTTC
v_gene: TRBV6-2/TRBV6-3
len: 12
j_gene: TRBJ2-7
d_gene: NA
abundance: many

CDR3aa: CASSLATNRDLTGRDTEAFF
CDR3nt: TGTGCCAGCAGCTTAGCGACCAACAGGGACCTGACGGGGAGGGACACTGAAGCTTTCTTT
v_gene: TRBV7-6
len: 20
j_gene: TRBJ1-1
d_gene: NA
abundance: many

CDR3aa: CASSLDWESYGYTF
CDR3nt: TGTGCCAGCAGCTTAGACTGGGAGTCCTATGGCTACACCTTC
v_gene: TRBV7-8
len: 14
j_gene: TRBJ1-2
d_gene: NA
abundance: many

CDR3aa: CATKNSVGLGGYTF
CDR3nt: TGTGCCACCAAAAACAGCGTAGGGTTGGGAGGTTACACCTTC
v_gene: TRBV5-4
len: 14
j_gene: TRBJ1-2
d_gene: NA
abundance: NA

CDR3aa: CASNPGQGSNQPQHF
CDR3nt: TGTGCCAGTAACCCCGGACAGGGCTCCAATCAGCCCCAGCATTTT
v_gene: TRBV19
len: 15
j_gene: TRBJ1-5
d_gene: TRBD1
abundance: many

CDR3aa: CASVIPGPQNTEAFF
CDR3nt: TGTGCCAGCGTCATCCCCGGGCCCCAGAACACTGAAGCTTTCTTT
v_gene: TRBV6-1
len: 15
j_gene: TRBJ1-1
d_gene: NA
abundance: NA

CDR3aa: CASSLALAGGRTYEQYF
CDR3nt: TGTGCCAGCAGCTTGGCACTAGCGGGAGGTCGCACCTACGAGCAGTACTTC
v_gene: TRBV5-6
len: 17
j_gene: TRBJ2-7
d_gene: TRBD2
abundance: NA

CDR3aa: CSATRGNTNNSPLHF
CDR3nt: TGCAGTGCTACCAGGGGGAATACAAATAATTCACCCCTCCACTTT
v_gene: TRBV20-1
len: 15
j_gene: TRBJ1-6
d_gene: TRBD1
abundance: many

CDR3aa: CASSLWTGTGETQYF
CDR3nt: TGTGCCAGCAGTTTATGGACAGGGACAGGGGAGACCCAGTACTTC
v_gene: TRBV12-3/TRBV12-4
len: 15
j_gene: TRBJ2-5
d_gene: TRBD1
abundance: many

CDR3aa: CASGAGGKTGELFF
CDR3nt: TGCGCCAGCGGGGCGGGCGGGAAGACCGGGGAGCTGTTTTTT
v_gene: TRBV10-1
len: 14
j_gene: TRBJ2-2
d_gene: NA
abundance: NA

CDR3aa: CASSFSVRTGELFF
CDR3nt: TGCGCCAGCAGCTTTAGCGTACGGACCGGGGAGCTGTTTTTT
v_gene: TRBV5-1
len: 14
j_gene: TRBJ2-2
d_gene: NA
abundance: NA

CDR3aa: CASSARRESEAFF
CDR3nt: TGTGCCAGCAGTGCTCGACGAGAGAGTGAAGCTTTCTTT
v_gene: TRBV6-4
len: 13
j_gene: TRBJ1-1
d_gene: NA
abundance: few

CDR3aa: CATKGGGFGYTF
CDR3nt: TGTGCCACCAAAGGGGGGGGGTTCGGCTACACCTTC
v_gene: TRBV10-3
len: 12
j_gene: TRBJ1-2
d_gene: NA
abundance: NA

CDR3aa: CATSADRVLSGNTIYF
CDR3nt: TGTGCCACCAGCGCGGACAGGGTTCTCTCTGGAAACACCATATATTTT
v_gene: TRBV15
len: 16
j_gene: TRBJ1-3
d_gene: TRBD1
abundance: many

CDR3aa: CASRQTGLENEKLFF
CDR3nt: TGTGCCAGCAGGCAGACAGGGTTGGAGAATGAAAAACTGTTTTTT
v_gene: TRBV12-3/TRBV12-4
len: 15
j_gene: TRBJ1-4
d_gene: TRBD1
abundance: NA

CDR3aa: CASSEGPGGGKNTEAFF
CDR3nt: TGTGCCAGCAGTGAAGGACCCGGAGGGGGCAAGAACACTGAAGCTTTCTTT
v_gene: TRBV6-1
len: 17
j_gene: TRBJ1-1
d_gene: TRBD1
abundance: many

CDR3aa: CASSSPGPGQGSHEQYF
CDR3nt: TGTGCCAGCAGTTCCCCAGGTCCGGGACAGGGTTCCCACGAGCAGTACTTC
v_gene: TRBV28
len: 17
j_gene: TRBJ2-7
d_gene: TRBD1
abundance: many

CDR3aa: CAWSWDRAAEAFF
CDR3nt: TGTGCCTGGAGTTGGGACAGGGCAGCTGAAGCTTTCTTT
v_gene: TRBV30
len: 13
j_gene: TRBJ1-1
d_gene: TRBD1
abundance: NA

CDR3aa: CASTQGAEAFF
CDR3nt: TGCGCCAGCACCCAGGGAGCTGAAGCTTTCTTT
v_gene: TRBV5-1
len: 11
j_gene: TRBJ1-1
d_gene: NA
abundance: many

CDR3aa: CASTDTSQETQYF
CDR3nt: TGTGCCAGCACCGACACTTCCCAAGAGACCCAGTACTTC
v_gene: TRBV11-1
len: 13
j_gene: TRBJ2-5
d_gene: NA
abundance: many

CDR3aa: CASIQGATNTGELFF
CDR3nt: TGTGCCAGCATTCAGGGGGCAACGAACACCGGGGAGCTGTTTTTT
v_gene: TRBV7-6
len: 15
j_gene: TRBJ2-2
d_gene: TRBD1
abundance: few

CDR3aa: CATHRGTIGETEAFF
CDR3nt: TGTGCCACCCACCGGGGGACAATAGGAGAGACTGAAGCTTTCTTT
v_gene: TRBV27
len: 15
j_gene: TRBJ1-1
d_gene: NA
abundance: many

CDR3aa: CASRGTGGNTEAFF
CDR3nt: TGCGCCAGCAGAGGGACAGGGGGAAACACTGAAGCTTTCTTT
v_gene: TRBV6-1
len: 14
j_gene: TRBJ1-1
d_gene: TRBD1
abundance: many

CDR3aa: CASRTTGVGTEAFF
CDR3nt: TGTGCCAGCAGAACGACAGGGGTAGGCACTGAAGCTTTCTTT
v_gene: TRBV6-1
len: 14
j_gene: TRBJ1-1
d_gene: TRBD1
abundance: many

CDR3aa: CASSLAPGGDIAETQYF
CDR3nt: TGTGCCAGCAGCTTAGCCCCAGGAGGGGACATCGCAGAGACCCAGTACTTC
v_gene: TRBV11-3
len: 17
j_gene: TRBJ2-5
d_gene: NA
abundance: NA

CDR3aa: CASNGLAANTGELFF
CDR3nt: TGTGCCAGCAATGGACTAGCGGCGAACACCGGGGAGCTGTTTTTT
v_gene: TRBV2
len: 15
j_gene: TRBJ2-2
d_gene: TRBD2
abundance: NA

CDR3aa: CSARESGGGTNYGYTF
CDR3nt: TGCAGTGCTAGAGAGTCGGGGGGCGGTACTAACTATGGCTACACCTTC
v_gene: TRBV20-1
len: 16
j_gene: TRBJ1-2
d_gene: NA
abundance: many

CDR3aa: CAIMGRGGTEAFF
CDR3nt: TGTGCCATCATGGGCCGAGGCGGCACTGAAGCTTTCTTT
v_gene: TRBV10-3
len: 13
j_gene: TRBJ1-1
d_gene: NA
abundance: many